These 5 T cell receptor beta chains came from one sample sequenced in a study of T cell responses to AZD1222 COVID-19 vaccine. Only in-frame clones appear in the TCRdb table, and some are missing; sequencing was by immunoSEQ multiplex PCR. The data show 150,000 to 200,000 clones, about nine tenths seen once. Sequencing used peripheral blood, obtained on day 0 of AZD1222 vaccination. All receptors derive from an adult in good health.

This clone was observed once. V gene TRBV24-1 combines with J gene TRBJ2-1; maybe TRBD1 (5 bases). Germline-derived CDR1 and CDR2 are KGHDR and SFDVKD. Trimming removed 2 bases from V and 0 bases from J, with 10 bases in between. The CDR3 covers 16 residues. The CDR3: CATSDSGHGSYNEQFF. The CDR3 DNA is TGTGCCACCAGTGATTCTGGACACGGCTCCTACAATGAGCAGTTCTTC.

The chain carries TRBV7-9 and TRBJ2-7; 9 bases match TRBD1. The trim removed 5 bases at V and 5 bases at J, leaving 10 bases unmatched. This CDR3 spans 15 amino acids. CDR1 is SEHNR and CDR2 is FQNEAQ in the germline V gene (reference sequence). The CDR3 spells CASSLDWDRVHEQYF. The CDR3 DNA reads TGTGCCAGCAGCCTGGACTGGGACAGGGTCCACGAGCAGTACTTC. The full variable domain, completed using reference TRBV7-9 and TRBJ2-7, is DTGVSQNPRHKITKRGQNVTFRCDPISEHNRLYWYRQTLGQGPEFLTYFQNEAQLEKSRLLSDRFSAERPKGSFSTLEIQRTEQGDSAMYLCASSLDWDRVHEQYFGPGTRLTVT.

The chain joins TRBV6-5 to TRBJ1-1; tentative D call: TRBD1 (5 bases). Germline V gives CDR1 MNHEY, CDR2 SVGAGI. The CDR3 consists of 13 residues. The V end lost 9 bases, the J end lost 3 bases, and 14 bases lay between the germline ends. CDR3 sequence: CASARVWDTEAFF. DNA for the CDR3: TGTGCCAGTGCCAGGGTTTGGGACACTGAAGCTTTCTTT.

This clone was observed once. The chain couples TRBV10-3 to TRBJ1-2; 8 nucleotides match TRBD1. The CDR3 covers 13 residues. CDR1 ENHRY and CDR2 SYGVKD come from the germline V gene. The junction had 8 bases not matched to a gene; V was cut back by 10 bases and J by 4 bases. The CDR3 here is CATTTGETYGYTF. CDR3 nucleotide sequence: TGTGCCACGACGACAGGGGAGACCTATGGCTACACCTTC.

This clone appeared a single time. The V gene is TRBV24-1, the J gene TRBJ2-7, with D hard to call. This CDR3 is built from 13 residues. Germline V CDR1 and CDR2: KGHDR, SFDVKD. Trimming removed 7 bases at V and 5 bases at J, with 14 bases between. As DNA, the CDR3 is TGTGCCACCAGGGACGGAGCAGTGGACGAGCAGTACTTC. It is translated as CATRDGAVDEQYF.